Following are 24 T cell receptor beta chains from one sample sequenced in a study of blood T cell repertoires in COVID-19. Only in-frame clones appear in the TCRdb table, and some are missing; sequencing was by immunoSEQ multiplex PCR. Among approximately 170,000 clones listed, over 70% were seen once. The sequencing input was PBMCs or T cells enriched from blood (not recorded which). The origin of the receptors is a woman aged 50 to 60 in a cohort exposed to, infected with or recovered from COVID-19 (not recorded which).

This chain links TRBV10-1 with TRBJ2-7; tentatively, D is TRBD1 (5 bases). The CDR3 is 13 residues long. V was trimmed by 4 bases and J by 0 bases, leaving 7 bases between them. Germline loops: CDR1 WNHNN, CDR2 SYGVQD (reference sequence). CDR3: CASSGDSSYEQYF. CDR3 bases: TGCGCCAGCAGTGGAGACAGCTCCTACGAGCAGTACTTC.

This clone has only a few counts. This CDR3 reads CASSQGLAGAFSSYNEQFF. In nucleotides, the CDR3 is TGTGCCAGCAGCCAAGGGCTAGCGGGGGCCTTTAGCTCCTACAATGAGCAGTTCTTC. The V gene is TRBV3-1 (or the pseudogene TRBV3-2), the J gene TRBJ2-1; 10 bases match TRBD2. J gave up 0 bases and V 1 base, and 9 bases lay outside the gene matches. This CDR3 has 19 residues. The V gene's germline CDR1 is LGHDT and CDR2 YNNKEL (reference sequence).

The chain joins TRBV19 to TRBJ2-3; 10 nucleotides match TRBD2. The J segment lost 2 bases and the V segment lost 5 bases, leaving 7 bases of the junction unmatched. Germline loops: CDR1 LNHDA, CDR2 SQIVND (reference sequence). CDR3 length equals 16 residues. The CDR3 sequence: CASSLLAGGVTDTQYF. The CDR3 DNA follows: TGTGCCAGTAGTCTATTAGCGGGGGGTGTCACAGATACGCAGTATTTT.

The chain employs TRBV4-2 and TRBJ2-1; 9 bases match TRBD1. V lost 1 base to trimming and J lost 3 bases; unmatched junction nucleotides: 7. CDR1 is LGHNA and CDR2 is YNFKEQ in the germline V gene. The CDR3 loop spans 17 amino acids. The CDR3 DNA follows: TGTGCCAGCAGCCAAGTAGGGCTGGGACAGGGCTACAATGAGCAGTTCTTC. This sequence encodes CASSQVGLGQGYNEQFF.

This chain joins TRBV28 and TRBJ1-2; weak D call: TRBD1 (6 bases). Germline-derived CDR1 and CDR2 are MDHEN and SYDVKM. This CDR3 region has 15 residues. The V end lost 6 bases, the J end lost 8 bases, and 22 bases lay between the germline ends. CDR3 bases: TGTGCCAGCAGCCGCGCCGGGACAAGGGATGAGGGCTACACCTTC. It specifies CASSRAGTRDEGYTF.

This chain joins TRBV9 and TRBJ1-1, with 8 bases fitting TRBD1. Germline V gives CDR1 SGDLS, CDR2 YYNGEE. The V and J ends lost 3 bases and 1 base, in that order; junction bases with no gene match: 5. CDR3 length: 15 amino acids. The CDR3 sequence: CASSAQGEGNTEAFF. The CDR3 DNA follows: TGTGCCAGCAGCGCACAGGGGGAGGGGAACACTGAAGCTTTCTTT.

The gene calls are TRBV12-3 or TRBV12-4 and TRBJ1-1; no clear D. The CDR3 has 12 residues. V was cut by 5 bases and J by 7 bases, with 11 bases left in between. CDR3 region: CASSLTESEAFF. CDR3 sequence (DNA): TGTGCCAGCAGTCTCACAGAGAGTGAAGCTTTCTTT.

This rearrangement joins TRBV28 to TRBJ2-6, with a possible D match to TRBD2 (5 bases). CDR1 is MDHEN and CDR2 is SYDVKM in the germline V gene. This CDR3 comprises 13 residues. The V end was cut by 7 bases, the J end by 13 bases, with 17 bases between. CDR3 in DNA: TGTGCCAGCAAAACCGGAGGTTCCGGGGTCCTGACTTTC. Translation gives CASKTGGSGVLTF.

The CDR3 region is CASSTLNYEQYF. The CDR3 DNA reads TGTGCCAGCTCGACACTCAACTACGAGCAGTACTTC. This chain uses TRBV7-9 with TRBJ2-7; no reliable D call. The CDR3 is 12 amino acids. Germline V lookup: CDR1 SEHNR, CDR2 FQNEAQ (reference sequence). V dropped 8 bases and J dropped 3 bases, with 11 bases sitting between them.

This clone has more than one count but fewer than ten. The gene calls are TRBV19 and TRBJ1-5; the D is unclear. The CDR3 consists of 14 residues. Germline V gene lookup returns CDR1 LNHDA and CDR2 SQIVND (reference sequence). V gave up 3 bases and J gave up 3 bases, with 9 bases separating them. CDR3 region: CASSIDGVNQPQHF. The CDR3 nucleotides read TGTGCCAGTAGTATTGACGGAGTCAATCAGCCCCAGCATTTT.

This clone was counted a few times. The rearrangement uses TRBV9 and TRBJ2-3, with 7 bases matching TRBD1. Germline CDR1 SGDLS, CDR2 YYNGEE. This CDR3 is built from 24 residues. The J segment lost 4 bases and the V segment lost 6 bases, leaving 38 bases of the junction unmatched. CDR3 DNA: TGTGCCAGCACCCGTACCCCCCAAGCCTTGGAACAGACGATCACAGGGGAGTTTGCAGATACGCAGTATTTT. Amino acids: CASTRTPQALEQTITGEFADTQYF.

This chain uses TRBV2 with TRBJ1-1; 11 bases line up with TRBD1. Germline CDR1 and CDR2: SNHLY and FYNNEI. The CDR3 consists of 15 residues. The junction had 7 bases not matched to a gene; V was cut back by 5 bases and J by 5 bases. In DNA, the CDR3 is TGTGCCAGCAGTCCAAGGGGGACAGGGGGGACTGAAGCTTTCTTT. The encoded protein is CASSPRGTGGTEAFF.

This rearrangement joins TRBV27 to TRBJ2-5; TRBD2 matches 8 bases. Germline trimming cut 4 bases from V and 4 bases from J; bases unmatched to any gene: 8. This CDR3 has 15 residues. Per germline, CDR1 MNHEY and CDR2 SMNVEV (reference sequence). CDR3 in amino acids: CASSSLWSGRETQYF. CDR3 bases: TGTGCCAGCAGTTCGCTATGGAGCGGGAGAGAGACCCAGTACTTC.

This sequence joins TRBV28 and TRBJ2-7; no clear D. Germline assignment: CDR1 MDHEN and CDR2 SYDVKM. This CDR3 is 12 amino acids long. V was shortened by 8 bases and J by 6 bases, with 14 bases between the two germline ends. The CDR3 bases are TGTGCCAGCGGAAGACCCGACTTCGAGCAGTACTTC. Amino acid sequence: CASGRPDFEQYF.

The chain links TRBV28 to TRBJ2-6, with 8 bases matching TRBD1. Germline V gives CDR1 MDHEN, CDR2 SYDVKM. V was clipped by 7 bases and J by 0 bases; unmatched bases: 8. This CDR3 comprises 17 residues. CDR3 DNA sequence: TGTGCCAGCAAGGGACAGGAGCTACCCTCTGGGGCCAACGTCCTGACTTTC. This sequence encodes CASKGQELPSGANVLTF.

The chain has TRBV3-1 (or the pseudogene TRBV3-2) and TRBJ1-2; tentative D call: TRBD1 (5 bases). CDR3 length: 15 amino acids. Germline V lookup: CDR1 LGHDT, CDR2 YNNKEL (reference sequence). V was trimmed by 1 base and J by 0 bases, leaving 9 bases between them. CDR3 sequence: CASSQGTTANYGYTF. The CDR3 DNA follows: TGTGCCAGCAGCCAAGGAACGACAGCTAACTATGGCTACACCTTC.

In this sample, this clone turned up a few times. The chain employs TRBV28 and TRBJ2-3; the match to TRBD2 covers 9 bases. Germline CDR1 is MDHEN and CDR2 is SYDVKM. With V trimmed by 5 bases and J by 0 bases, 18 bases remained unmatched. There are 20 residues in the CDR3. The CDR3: CASSPGLAGFLPTSTDTQYF. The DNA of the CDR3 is TGTGCCAGCAGTCCCGGCCTAGCGGGATTCCTACCAACTAGCACAGATACGCAGTATTTT.

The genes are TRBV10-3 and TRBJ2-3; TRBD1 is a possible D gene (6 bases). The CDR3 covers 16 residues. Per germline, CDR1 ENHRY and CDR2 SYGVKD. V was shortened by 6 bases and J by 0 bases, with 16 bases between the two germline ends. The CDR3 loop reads CAIRLTGLASTDTQYF. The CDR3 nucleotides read TGTGCCATCAGACTTACAGGGTTGGCTAGCACAGATACGCAGTATTTT.

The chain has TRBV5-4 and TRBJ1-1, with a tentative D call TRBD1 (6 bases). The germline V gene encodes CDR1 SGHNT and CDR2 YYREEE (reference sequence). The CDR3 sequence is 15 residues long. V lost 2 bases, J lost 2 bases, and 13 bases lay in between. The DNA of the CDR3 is TGTGCCAGCAGCTTAAAACAGGGTTTTAACACTGAAGCTTTCTTT. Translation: CASSLKQGFNTEAFF.

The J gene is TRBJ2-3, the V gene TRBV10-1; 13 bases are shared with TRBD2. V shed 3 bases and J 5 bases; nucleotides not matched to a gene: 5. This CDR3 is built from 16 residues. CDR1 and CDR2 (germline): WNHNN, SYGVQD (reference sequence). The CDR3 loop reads CASSDGTSGNKDTQYF. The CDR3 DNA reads TGCGCCAGCAGTGACGGGACTAGCGGGAATAAAGATACGCAGTATTTT.

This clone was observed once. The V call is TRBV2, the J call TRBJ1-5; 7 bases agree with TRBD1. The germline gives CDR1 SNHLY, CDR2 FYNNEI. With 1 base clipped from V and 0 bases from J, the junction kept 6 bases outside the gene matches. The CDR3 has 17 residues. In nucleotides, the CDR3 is TGTGCCAGCAGTGAAGAGGGACAGCCTTATAGCAATCAGCCCCAGCATTTT. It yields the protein CASSEEGQPYSNQPQHF.

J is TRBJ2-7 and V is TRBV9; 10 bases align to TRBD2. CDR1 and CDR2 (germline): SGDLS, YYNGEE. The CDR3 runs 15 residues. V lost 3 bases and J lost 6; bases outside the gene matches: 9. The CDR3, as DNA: TGTGCCAGCAGCGAAGCGGGAGGGCCAATGGGCGAGCAGTACTTC. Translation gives CASSEAGGPMGEQYF.

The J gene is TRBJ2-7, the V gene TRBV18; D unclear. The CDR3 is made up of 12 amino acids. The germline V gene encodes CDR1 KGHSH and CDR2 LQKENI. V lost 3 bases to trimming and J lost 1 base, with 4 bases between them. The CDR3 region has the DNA TGTGCCAGCTCACCGCGTTCCTACGAGCAGTACTTC. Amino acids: CASSPRSYEQYF.

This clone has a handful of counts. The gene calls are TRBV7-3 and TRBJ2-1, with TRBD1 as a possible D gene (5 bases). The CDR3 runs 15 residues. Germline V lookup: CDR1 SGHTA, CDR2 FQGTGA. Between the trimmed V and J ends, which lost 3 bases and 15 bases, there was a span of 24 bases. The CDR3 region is CASSLVPRQPGSGFF. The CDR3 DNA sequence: TGTGCCAGCAGCTTGGTACCAAGACAGCCCGGGTCGGGGTTCTTC.